Described below is a single T cell receptor (beta chain) sequence and its context. Its specificity is unknown. This entry comes from a study of glioma-infiltrating T cells after dendritic cell vaccination. Study overall: The vaccine used monocyte-derived dendritic cells pulsed overnight with autologous tumor lysate.

Input was 2 to 2.5 ug genomic DNA, or all available if less. The primer mix had 60 V beta and 13 J beta primers. Assay: immunoSEQ multiplex PCR; the TCRdb copy retains only in-frame clones and omits some. Counted here are about 76,000 clones, 87% occurring once; the ten biggest clones make up 2% to 2.5%. Time point denoted: after dendritic cell vaccination, including at tumor progression/relapse. Germline CDR1 is MNHNY and CDR2 is SVGAGI (reference sequence). V was shortened by 4 bases and J by 4 bases, with 11 bases between the two germline ends. This CDR3 is built from 14 residues. Findings of the study overall: Higher TCR clonality did not directly relate to longer survival.

The rearrangement uses TRBV6-6 and TRBJ1-5; possible D gene TRBD1, 6 bases. The sequences come from blood, collected after dendritic cell vaccination. The source is a human donor with glioblastoma. CDR3 sequence reads: CASSSTQGNQPQHF. The CDR3 bases are TGTGCCAGCAGTTCCACCCAGGGGAATCAGCCCCAGCATTTT.